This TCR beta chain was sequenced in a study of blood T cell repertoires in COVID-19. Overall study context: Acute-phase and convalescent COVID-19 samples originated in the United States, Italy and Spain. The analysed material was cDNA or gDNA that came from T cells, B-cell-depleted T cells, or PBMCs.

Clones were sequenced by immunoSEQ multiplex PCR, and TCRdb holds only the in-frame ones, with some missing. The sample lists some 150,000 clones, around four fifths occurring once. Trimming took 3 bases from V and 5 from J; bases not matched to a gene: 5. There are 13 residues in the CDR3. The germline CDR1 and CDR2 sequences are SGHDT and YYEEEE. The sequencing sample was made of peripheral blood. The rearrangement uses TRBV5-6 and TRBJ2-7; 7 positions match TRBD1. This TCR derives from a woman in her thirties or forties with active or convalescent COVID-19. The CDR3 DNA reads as TGTGCCAGCAGCTCTCTTGACAGGGACGAGCAGTACTTC. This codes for CASSSLDRDEQYF.